Presented here are 32 T cell receptor beta chains from one specimen sequenced in a study of blood T cell repertoires in COVID-19. TCRdb's table, derived via immunoSEQ multiplex PCR, lists solely in-frame clones and lacks some. The table records roughly 370,000 clones, 80% to 90% of them present only once. Source material: PBMCs or T cells enriched from blood (not recorded which). The receptors here all came from a woman in her forties or fifties who had recovered from COVID-19.

The rearrangement uses TRBV28 and TRBJ2-7; no clear D gene. Germline V CDR1 and CDR2: MDHEN, SYDVKM. Trimming shortened V by 3 bases and J by 2 bases, and 5 bases separated the two germline ends. The CDR3 consists of 12 residues. CDR3 DNA: TGTGCCAGCAGTTTCGACACCTACGAGCAGTACTTC. Protein: CASSFDTYEQYF.

The chain combines TRBV19 with TRBJ1-5, with 8 nucleotides matching TRBD1. Germline V CDR1 and CDR2: LNHDA, SQIVND (reference sequence). This CDR3 is 15 amino acids long. V shed 3 bases, J shed 5 bases, and the junction held 6 bases outside the gene matches. CDR3 residues: CASSIRGQGDQPQHF. The CDR3, as DNA: TGTGCCAGTAGTATCCGCGGACAGGGCGATCAGCCCCAGCATTTT.

This clone showed up just once. The rearrangement links TRBV6-2 or TRBV6-3 to TRBJ2-6; TRBD2 matches 8 bases. The CDR3 spans 16 residues. The V gene's germline CDR1 is MNHEY and CDR2 SVGEGT. The J segment lost 2 bases and the V segment lost 6 bases, leaving 6 bases of the junction unmatched. CDR3 nucleotide sequence: TGTGCCAGCAGCACCACGGGGGGGCCTGGGGCCAACGTCCTGACTTTC. Its translation is CASSTTGGPGANVLTF.

The chain uses TRBV7-9 and TRBJ2-5; D is unclear. V lost 0 bases and J 4 bases, leaving 3 bases between the germline ends. The V gene's germline CDR1 is SEHNR and CDR2 FQNEAQ (reference sequence). The CDR3 is made up of 12 amino acids. The CDR3 region has the DNA TGTGCCAGCAGCTTAGCCCGAGAGACCCAGTACTTC. Protein sequence: CASSLARETQYF.

This chain connects TRBV7-2 to TRBJ1-2; perhaps TRBD1 as D (5 bases). The CDR3 loop spans 16 amino acids. Trimming took off 5 bases at V and 2 bases at J, with 18 bases between the two ends. Germline CDR1 SGHTA, CDR2 FQGNSA. CDR3 nucleotide sequence: TGTGCCAGCAGCCCAAATAGTGGGACTTGGAACTATGGCTACACCTTC. Amino acids: CASSPNSGTWNYGYTF.

The chain links TRBV7-9 to TRBJ2-7; a weak D match, TRBD2 (5 bases). The germline V gene has CDR1 SEHNR and CDR2 FQNEAQ (reference sequence). V gave up 1 base and J gave up 3 bases, with 13 bases separating them. This CDR3 contains 15 residues. CDR3 loop: CASSLVAGSNYEQYF. CDR3 in DNA: TGTGCCAGCAGCTTAGTGGCGGGTTCGAACTACGAGCAGTACTTC.

V and J are TRBV5-1 and TRBJ2-3, with a possible D match to TRBD1 (6 bases). Germline loops: CDR1 SGHRS, CDR2 YFSETQ. The length of the CDR3 is 13 residues. With 4 bases removed from V and 10 bases from J, the gap between germline ends came to 16 bases. The CDR3 is CASSPDSPWAQYF. CDR3 sequence (DNA): TGCGCCAGCAGCCCGGACAGCCCATGGGCGCAGTATTTT.

The rearrangement links TRBV2 to TRBJ2-3; D is possibly TRBD2 (6 bases). V gave up 7 bases and J gave up 10 bases, with 30 bases separating them. The CDR3 is 17 amino acids. CDR1 and CDR2 (germline): SNHLY, FYNNEI. CDR3 sequence (DNA): TGTGCCAGCAACGCGGGGTGGACACTAAGTACTCAGGGTTCGCAGTATTTT. It translates to CASNAGWTLSTQGSQYF.

The rearrangement joins TRBV28 to TRBJ2-7; 9 nucleotides match TRBD1. CDR3 length equals 15 residues. From germline, CDR1 is MDHEN and CDR2 SYDVKM. The ends lost 6 bases at V and 4 bases at J; junction bases unmatched: 10. As DNA, the CDR3 is TGTGCCAGCAGCTCTCCACAGGGGGCAAGGTACGAGCAGTACTTC. Amino acids: CASSSPQGARYEQYF.

This clone was seen a few times. The rearrangement joins TRBV11-2 to TRBJ1-3; D perhaps matches TRBD1 (6 bases). The CDR3 consists of 15 residues. Germline values: CDR1 SGHAT, CDR2 FQNNGV. Trimming removed 6 bases from V and 0 bases from J, with 12 bases in between. CDR3 in amino acids: CASSWGRLSGNTIYF. The CDR3 DNA reads TGTGCCAGCAGTTGGGGGCGACTCTCTGGAAACACCATATATTTT.

The chain couples TRBV7-9 to TRBJ1-2; 7 bases fit TRBD1. Germline V gene sequence: CDR1 SEHNR, CDR2 FQNEAQ (reference sequence). This CDR3 region has 16 residues. V trimming: 5 bases; J trimming: 4 bases; junction bases outside the gene matches: 13. DNA of the CDR3: TGTGCCAGCAGCCGACCGGGACAGACCCCTAGCTATGGCTACACCTTC. Protein: CASSRPGQTPSYGYTF.

This clone was recorded only once. The V gene is TRBV28, the J gene TRBJ1-5; weak D call: TRBD1 (6 bases). Germline CDR1 reads MDHEN; CDR2 reads SYDVKM. CDR3 size: 14 residues. Trimming cost V 7 bases and J 3 bases, with 13 bases left between them. Here the CDR3 reads CASTWGRYNQPQHF. The CDR3, as DNA: TGTGCCAGCACTTGGGGGCGGTACAATCAGCCCCAGCATTTT.

The CDR3 coding sequence is TGTGCCAGCAGCCATGCCGGGGCTAGCGGGGGGCCTCCACCGTATTTT. Translating gives CASSHAGASGGPPPYF. This rearrangement joins TRBV3-1 (or the pseudogene TRBV3-2) to TRBJ2-3; the match to TRBD2 covers 11 bases. The CDR3 covers 16 residues. Germline V lookup: CDR1 LGHDT, CDR2 YNNKEL (reference sequence). J gave up 14 bases and V 3 bases, and 16 bases lay outside the gene matches.

V gene TRBV6-5 combines with J gene TRBJ2-7, with D perhaps matching TRBD2 (7 bases). CDR1 and CDR2 from the germline V gene are MNHEY and SVGAGI. The CDR3 consists of 12 residues. Trimming removed 8 bases at V and 6 bases at J, with 14 bases between. This chain's CDR3 is CASHGLGGEQYF. CDR3 in DNA: TGTGCCAGCCACGGACTAGGGGGCGAGCAGTACTTC.

The chain's CDR3 is CASSLKRQGEFPGNEQFF. The DNA of the CDR3 is TGTGCCAGCAGCTTGAAAAGACAGGGTGAGTTCCCTGGAAATGAGCAGTTCTTC. The chain couples TRBV5-5 to TRBJ2-1, with 7 positions matching TRBD1. The V gene's germline CDR1 is SGHKS and CDR2 YYEKEE (reference sequence). Losses at the gene ends were 1 base for V and 7 bases for J; bases not matched to a gene: 17. The CDR3 runs to 18 residues.

This rearrangement joins TRBV5-1 to TRBJ1-3, with D unclear. Germline V CDR1 and CDR2: SGHRS, YFSETQ. The CDR3 covers 16 residues. Trimming cost V 0 bases and J 2 bases, with 12 bases left between them. The DNA for the CDR3 is TGCGCCAGCAGCTTGGTTAGTCAGGCCCCTGGAAACACCATATATTTT. It specifies CASSLVSQAPGNTIYF.

This rearrangement joins TRBV10-2 to TRBJ1-6; 9 bases match TRBD1. The CDR3 has 15 residues. With V trimmed by 4 bases and J by 7 bases, 5 bases remained unmatched. Germline V gives CDR1 WSHSY, CDR2 SAAADI. CDR3 amino acids: CASSGAGQGNSPLHF. CDR3 bases: TGCGCCAGCAGTGGGGCTGGACAGGGGAATTCACCCCTCCACTTT.

The chain recombines TRBV5-1 with TRBJ2-6, with D unresolved. Germline V lookup: CDR1 SGHRS, CDR2 YFSETQ. The CDR3 length is 15 residues. V was clipped by 1 base and J by 0 bases, with 5 bases between them. The CDR3, as DNA: TGCGCCAGCAGCTTGACAGCCTCTGGGGCCAACGTCCTGACTTTC. This encodes CASSLTASGANVLTF. Variable domain in full (rest from reference TRBV5-1 and TRBJ2-6): KAGVTQTPRYLIKTRGQQVTLSCSPISGHRSVSWYQQTPGQGLQFLFEYFSETQRNKGNFPGRFSGRQFSNSRSEMNVSTLELGDSALYLCASSLTASGANVLTFGAGSRLTVL.

V and J are TRBV7-2 and TRBJ2-5; TRBD1 matches at 7 bases. Germline V gives CDR1 SGHTA, CDR2 FQGNSA. CDR3 length: 15 amino acids. J lost 5 bases, V lost 1 base, and 7 bases had no gene match. In DNA, the CDR3 is TGTGCCAGCAGCTTAGGAGACAGGGATTGGGAGACCCAGTACTTC. Its protein is CASSLGDRDWETQYF.

The genes are TRBV7-2 and TRBJ2-3; the D gene is possibly TRBD1 (6 bases). This CDR3 contains 13 residues. Germline values: CDR1 SGHTA, CDR2 FQGNSA. V was clipped by 4 bases and J by 5 bases, with 10 bases between them. The CDR3 DNA is TGTGCCAGCAGCTGGTCAGGGGAAGATACGCAGTATTTT. Amino acid sequence: CASSWSGEDTQYF.

This clone came up once. This rearrangement joins TRBV7-8 to TRBJ1-1; no definite D call. Germline CDR1 is SGHVS and CDR2 is FQNEAQ. The CDR3 runs to 14 residues. V shed 5 bases and J shed 2 bases, with 12 bases lying between them. For the CDR3, the DNA is TGTGCCAGCAGCCGAGACGAGAGAAACACTGAAGCTTTCTTT. Translated, it gives CASSRDERNTEAFF.

This chain connects TRBV10-3 to TRBJ1-6; 7 bases match TRBD1. V shed 3 bases, J shed 9 bases, and the junction held 5 bases outside the gene matches. There are 14 residues in the CDR3. Looked up from germline, CDR1 is ENHRY and CDR2 is SYGVKD. CDR3 amino acids: CAISDLPGGSPLHF. CDR3 DNA sequence: TGTGCCATCAGTGATCTGCCAGGGGGTTCACCCCTCCACTTT.

This clone has a handful of counts. This chain connects TRBV2 to TRBJ1-6; D not resolved. V lost 6 bases to trimming and J lost 5 bases, with 14 bases between them. The CDR3 is 15 residues long. The germline gives CDR1 SNHLY, CDR2 FYNNEI. DNA of the CDR3: TGTGCCAGCAGGCGGGAGCGGACGGATAATTCACCCCTCCACTTT. Amino acid sequence: CASRRERTDNSPLHF.

The rearrangement joins TRBV5-6 to TRBJ1-2, with TRBD1 as a possible D gene (5 bases). V was cut by 0 bases and J by 8 bases, with 11 bases left in between. In germline, CDR1 is SGHDT, CDR2 YYEEEE. The CDR3 covers 13 residues. Here the CDR3 reads CASSLAGLEGYTF. The DNA for the CDR3 is TGTGCCAGCAGCTTGGCAGGGTTAGAGGGCTACACCTTC.

The chain couples TRBV14 to TRBJ1-1; D uncertain. Germline V CDR1 and CDR2: SGHDN, FVKESK. There are 14 residues in the CDR3. Trimming pared 4 bases from V and 2 bases from J, leaving 11 bases between. In DNA form, the CDR3 reads TGTGCCAGCAGCCCCGAGGTCTCCAACACTGAAGCTTTCTTT. Translated: CASSPEVSNTEAFF.

This chain joins TRBV5-4 and TRBJ1-1; D is uncertain. The CDR3 totals 15 residues. Between the trimmed V and J ends, which lost 6 bases and 0 bases, there was a span of 15 bases. Germline CDR1 reads SGHNT; CDR2 reads YYREEE (reference sequence). The CDR3 sequence is CASTSGGPMNTEAFF. CDR3 DNA: TGTGCCAGCACCTCCGGCGGCCCTATGAACACTGAAGCTTTCTTT.

This chain connects TRBV3-1 (or the pseudogene TRBV3-2) to TRBJ1-5; D unclear. The CDR3 spans 14 residues. CDR1 is LGHDT, CDR2 YNNKEL, per germline (reference sequence). Trimming took 3 bases from V and 6 from J, leaving 12 bases between them. The CDR3 here is CASSHEGGTQPQHF. CDR3 sequence (DNA): TGTGCCAGCAGCCATGAGGGAGGAACTCAGCCCCAGCATTTT.

The chain combines TRBV13 with TRBJ2-2; TRBD2 aligns across 7 bases. CDR3 size: 15 residues. Germline-derived CDR1 and CDR2 are PRHDT and FYEKMQ (reference sequence). After removal of 7 bases from V and 5 bases from J, the junction contained 10 bases not matched to a gene. Here the CDR3 DNA reads TGTGCCAGCAAGGCGGGGGTAACGGGGACCGGGGAGCTGTTTTTT. It specifies CASKAGVTGTGELFF.

The CDR3 DNA sequence: TGTGCCAGCAGCCAGGGAAACACCATATATTTT. Protein: CASSQGNTIYF. The rearrangement uses TRBV7-2 and TRBJ1-3; D is unclear. Trimming pared 5 bases from V and 4 bases from J, leaving 3 bases between. CDR1 is SGHTA, CDR2 FQGNSA, per germline. This CDR3 region has 11 residues.

This chain's CDR3 is CASSIESSYGYTF. The CDR3 nucleotides read TGTGCCAGCAGCATAGAATCGAGCTATGGCTACACCTTC. This chain links TRBV28 with TRBJ1-2; the D is unclear. This CDR3 is built from 13 residues. The germline V gene has CDR1 MDHEN and CDR2 SYDVKM. Trimming took 6 bases from V and 4 from J, leaving 12 bases between them.

The V call is TRBV5-4, the J call TRBJ2-7, with 7 bases lining up with TRBD1. CDR3 length: 14 residues. Germline V CDR1 and CDR2: SGHNT, YYREEE (reference sequence). V lost 4 bases and J lost 2; bases outside the gene matches: 6. Here the CDR3 reads CASSHGDRAYEQYF. DNA for the CDR3: TGTGCCAGCAGCCATGGGGACAGAGCCTACGAGCAGTACTTC.

The chain is built from TRBV6-5 and TRBJ1-6; 7 positions agree with TRBD1. The CDR3 contains 15 residues. V shed 8 bases and J 4 bases; nucleotides not matched to a gene: 8. Per germline, CDR1 MNHEY and CDR2 SVGAGI. The CDR3 coding sequence is TGTGCCAGCCGGGGACAGAGGGGATATAATTCACCCCTCCACTTT. The encoded protein is CASRGQRGYNSPLHF.